These 2 T cell receptor beta chains were all obtained from the same sample, sequenced in a study of spatial heterogeneity in lung cancer. Each CDR3 protein gets one entry after TCRdb re-called the 5' RACE reads with MiXCR. The profile shows over 10,000 distinct CDR3 sequences, over 3% of them singletons. Noted time point: sample taken at primary tumor resection. No antigen has been assigned to these receptors. Findings and limits, study-wide: Mutation tallies in tumors tracked expanded intratumoral alpha and beta TCR counts.

The sample consisted of lung tumor tissue, taken at surgery. These receptors originate from a male donor with early-stage non-small cell lung cancer.

This clonotype counts as medium-sized. V is TRBV7-9 and J is TRBJ1-6; D is perhaps TRBD1 (6 bases). Deletions cut 1 base from V and 17 bases from J, with 12 bases between. CDR1 is SEHNR, CDR2 FQNEAQ, per germline (reference sequence). This CDR3 comprises 12 residues. CDR3: CASSLGTASIHF. The DNA of the CDR3 is TGTGCCAGCAGCTTAGGGACAGCGAGTATCCACTTT.

This clonotype was recorded many times. The chain links TRBV19 to TRBJ1-6; TRBD1 might be the D (5 bases). CDR1 and CDR2 (germline): LNHDA, SQIVND (reference sequence). The V gene lost 3 bases and the J gene lost 8 bases, with 11 bases spanning the gap. This CDR3 region has 14 residues. CDR3: CASSIRDRDSPLHF. CDR3 in DNA: TGTGCCAGTAGTATCAGGGACCGAGATTCACCCCTCCACTTT.